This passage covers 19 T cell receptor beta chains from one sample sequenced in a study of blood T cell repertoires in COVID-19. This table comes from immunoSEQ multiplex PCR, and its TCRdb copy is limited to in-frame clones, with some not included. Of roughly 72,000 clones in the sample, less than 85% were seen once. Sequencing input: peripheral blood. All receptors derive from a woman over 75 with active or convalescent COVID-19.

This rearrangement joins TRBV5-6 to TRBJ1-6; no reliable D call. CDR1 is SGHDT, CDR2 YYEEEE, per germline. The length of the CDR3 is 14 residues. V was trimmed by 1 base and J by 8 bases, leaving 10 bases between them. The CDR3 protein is CASSLTPGDSPLHF. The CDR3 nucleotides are TGTGCCAGCAGCTTGACCCCAGGCGATTCACCCCTCCACTTT.

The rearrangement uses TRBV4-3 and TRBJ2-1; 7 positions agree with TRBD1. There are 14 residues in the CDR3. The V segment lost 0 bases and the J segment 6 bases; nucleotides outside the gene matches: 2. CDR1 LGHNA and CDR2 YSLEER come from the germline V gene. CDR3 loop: CASSQDDRANEQFF. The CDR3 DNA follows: TGCGCCAGCAGCCAAGATGACAGGGCCAATGAGCAGTTCTTC.

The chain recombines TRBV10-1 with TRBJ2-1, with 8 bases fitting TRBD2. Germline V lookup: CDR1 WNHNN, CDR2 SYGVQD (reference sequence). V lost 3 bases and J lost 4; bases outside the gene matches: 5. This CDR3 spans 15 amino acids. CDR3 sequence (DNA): TGCGCCAGCAGTGATAAGCGGGGGCCTTACAATGAGCAGTTCTTC. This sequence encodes CASSDKRGPYNEQFF.

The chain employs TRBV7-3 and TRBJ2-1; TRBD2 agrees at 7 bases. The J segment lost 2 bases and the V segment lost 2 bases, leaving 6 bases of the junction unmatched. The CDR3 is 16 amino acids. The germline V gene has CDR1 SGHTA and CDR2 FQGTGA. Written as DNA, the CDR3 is TGTGCCAGCAGCTTAGCGGGAGCATTCCCCTACAATGAGCAGTTCTTC. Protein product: CASSLAGAFPYNEQFF.

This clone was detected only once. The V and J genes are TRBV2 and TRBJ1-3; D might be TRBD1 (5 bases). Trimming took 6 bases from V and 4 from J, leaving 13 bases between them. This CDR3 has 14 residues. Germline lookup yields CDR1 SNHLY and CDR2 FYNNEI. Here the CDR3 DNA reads TGTGCCAGCAGGGACATTTGGGGAGGAAACACCATATATTTT. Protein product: CASRDIWGGNTIYF. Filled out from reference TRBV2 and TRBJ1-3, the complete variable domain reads EPEVTQTPSHQVTQMGQEVILRCVPISNHLYFYWYRQILGQKVEFLVSFYNNEISEKSEIFDDQFSVERPDGSNFTLKIRSTKLEDSAMYFCASRDIWGGNTIYFGEGSWLTVV.

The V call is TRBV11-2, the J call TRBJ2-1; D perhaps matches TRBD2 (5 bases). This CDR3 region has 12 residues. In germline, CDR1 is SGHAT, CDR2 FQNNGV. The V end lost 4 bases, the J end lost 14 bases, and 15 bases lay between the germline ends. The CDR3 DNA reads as TGTGCCAGCAGCTCTTCGGACCTCGGGAAGTTCTTC. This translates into CASSSSDLGKFF.

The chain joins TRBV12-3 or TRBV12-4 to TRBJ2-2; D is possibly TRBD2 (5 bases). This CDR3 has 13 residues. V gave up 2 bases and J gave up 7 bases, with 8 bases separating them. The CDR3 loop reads CASSLTGSGELFF. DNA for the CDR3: TGTGCCAGCAGTTTAACGGGGAGCGGGGAGCTGTTTTTT.

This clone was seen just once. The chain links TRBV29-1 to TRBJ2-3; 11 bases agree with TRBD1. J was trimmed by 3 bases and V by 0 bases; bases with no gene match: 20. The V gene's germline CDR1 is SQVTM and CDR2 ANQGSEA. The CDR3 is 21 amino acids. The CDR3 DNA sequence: TGCAGCGTTGAAGATAGGGACAGGGGGAGGTCTAGCGGGATGGGGACAGATACGCAGTATTTT. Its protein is CSVEDRDRGRSSGMGTDTQYF.

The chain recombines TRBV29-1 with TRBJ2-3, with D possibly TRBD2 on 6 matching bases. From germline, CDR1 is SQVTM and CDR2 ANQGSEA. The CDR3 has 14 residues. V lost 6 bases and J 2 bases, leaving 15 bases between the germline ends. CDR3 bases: TGCAGCGTACGAGCGCGGGACCACACAGATACGCAGTATTTT. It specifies CSVRARDHTDTQYF.

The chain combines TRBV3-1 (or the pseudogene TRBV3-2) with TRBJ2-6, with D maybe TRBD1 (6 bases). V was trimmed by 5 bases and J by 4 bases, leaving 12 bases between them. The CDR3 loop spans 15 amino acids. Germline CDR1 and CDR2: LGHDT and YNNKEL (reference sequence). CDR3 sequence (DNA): TGTGCCAGCAGCGCTCTGGGGACAGGGGCCAACGTCCTGACTTTC. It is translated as CASSALGTGANVLTF.

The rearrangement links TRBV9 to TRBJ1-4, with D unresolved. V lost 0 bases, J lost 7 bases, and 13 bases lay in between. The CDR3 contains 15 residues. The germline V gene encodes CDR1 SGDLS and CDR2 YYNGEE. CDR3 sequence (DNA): TGTGCCAGCAGCGTAGCTGGACGGGGAAGTGAAAAACTGTTTTTT. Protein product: CASSVAGRGSEKLFF. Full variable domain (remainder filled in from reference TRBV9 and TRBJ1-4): DSGVTQTPKHLITATGQRVTLRCSPRSGDLSVYWYQQSLDQGLQFLIQYYNGEERAKGNILERFSAQQFPDLHSELNLSSLELGDSALYFCASSVAGRGSEKLFFGSGTQLSVL.

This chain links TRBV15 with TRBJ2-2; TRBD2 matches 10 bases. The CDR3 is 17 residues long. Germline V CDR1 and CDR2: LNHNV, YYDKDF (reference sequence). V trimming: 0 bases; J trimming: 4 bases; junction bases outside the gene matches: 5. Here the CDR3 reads CATSRDLQRGGTGELFF. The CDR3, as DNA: TGTGCCACCAGCAGAGATCTACAGCGGGGGGGCACCGGGGAGCTGTTTTTT.

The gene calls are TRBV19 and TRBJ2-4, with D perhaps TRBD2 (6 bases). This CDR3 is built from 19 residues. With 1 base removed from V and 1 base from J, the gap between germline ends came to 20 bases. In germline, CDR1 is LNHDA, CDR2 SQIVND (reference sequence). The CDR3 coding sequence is TGTGCCAGTAGTATAGGGAGGGCGCGGGTGTTGAGGGCCAAAAACATTCAGTACTTC. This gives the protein CASSIGRARVLRAKNIQYF.

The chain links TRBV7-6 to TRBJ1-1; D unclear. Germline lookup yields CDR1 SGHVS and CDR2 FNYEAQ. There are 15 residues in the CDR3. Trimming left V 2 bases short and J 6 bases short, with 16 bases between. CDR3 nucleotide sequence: TGTGCCAGCAGCTTATTTCCCAGCCCGACTTCTGAAGCTTTCTTT. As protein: CASSLFPSPTSEAFF.

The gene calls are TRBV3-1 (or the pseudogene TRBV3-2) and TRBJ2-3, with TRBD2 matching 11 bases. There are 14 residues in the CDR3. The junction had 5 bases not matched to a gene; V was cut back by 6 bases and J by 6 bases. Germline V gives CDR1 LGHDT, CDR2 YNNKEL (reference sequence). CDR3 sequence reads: CASRGTSGRDTQYF. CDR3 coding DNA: TGTGCCAGCAGAGGGACTAGCGGTAGGGATACGCAGTATTTT.

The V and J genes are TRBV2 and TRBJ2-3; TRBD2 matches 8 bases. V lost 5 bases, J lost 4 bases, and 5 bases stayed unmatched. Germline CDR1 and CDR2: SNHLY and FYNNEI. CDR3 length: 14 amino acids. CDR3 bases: TGTGCCAGCAGTAGCGGGAGTACCGCAGATACGCAGTATTTT. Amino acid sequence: CASSSGSTADTQYF.

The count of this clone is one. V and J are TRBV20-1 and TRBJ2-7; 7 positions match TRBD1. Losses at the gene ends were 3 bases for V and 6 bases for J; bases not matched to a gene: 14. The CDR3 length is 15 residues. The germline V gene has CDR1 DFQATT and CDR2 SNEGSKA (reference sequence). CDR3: CSASETGVVGAEQYF. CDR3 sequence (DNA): TGCAGTGCTAGTGAAACAGGGGTGGTTGGGGCCGAGCAGTACTTC.

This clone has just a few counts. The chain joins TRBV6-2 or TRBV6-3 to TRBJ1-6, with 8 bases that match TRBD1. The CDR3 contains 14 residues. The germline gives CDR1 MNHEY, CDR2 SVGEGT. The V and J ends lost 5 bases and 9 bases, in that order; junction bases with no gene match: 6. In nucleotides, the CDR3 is TGTGCCAGCAGTCCCGACAGGGGTCGTTCACCCCTCCACTTT. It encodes CASSPDRGRSPLHF.

The CDR3 nucleotides read TGTGCCAGCAGTTTTACGGCGGGAGTTAACTACGAGCAGTACTTC. Translating it yields CASSFTAGVNYEQYF. V is TRBV28 and J is TRBJ2-7; TRBD2 matches at 7 bases. The CDR3 consists of 15 residues. Germline values: CDR1 MDHEN, CDR2 SYDVKM. The junction had 8 bases not matched to a gene; V was cut back by 3 bases and J by 3 bases.